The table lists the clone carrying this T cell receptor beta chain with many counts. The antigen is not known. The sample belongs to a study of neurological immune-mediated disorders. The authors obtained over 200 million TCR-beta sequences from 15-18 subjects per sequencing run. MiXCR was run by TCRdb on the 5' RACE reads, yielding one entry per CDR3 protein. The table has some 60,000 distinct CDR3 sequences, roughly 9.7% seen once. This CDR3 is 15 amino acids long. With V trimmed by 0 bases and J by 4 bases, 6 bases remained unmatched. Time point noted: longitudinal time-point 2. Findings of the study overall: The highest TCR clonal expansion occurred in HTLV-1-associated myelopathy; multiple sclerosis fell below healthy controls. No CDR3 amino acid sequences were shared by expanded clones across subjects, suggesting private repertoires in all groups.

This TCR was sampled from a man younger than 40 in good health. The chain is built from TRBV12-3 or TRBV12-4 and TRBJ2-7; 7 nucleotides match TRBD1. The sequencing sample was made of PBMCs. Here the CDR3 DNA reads TGTGCCAGCAGTTTAGCGGGGACAGTTAATTACGAGCAGTACTTC. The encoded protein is CASSLAGTVNYEQYF.